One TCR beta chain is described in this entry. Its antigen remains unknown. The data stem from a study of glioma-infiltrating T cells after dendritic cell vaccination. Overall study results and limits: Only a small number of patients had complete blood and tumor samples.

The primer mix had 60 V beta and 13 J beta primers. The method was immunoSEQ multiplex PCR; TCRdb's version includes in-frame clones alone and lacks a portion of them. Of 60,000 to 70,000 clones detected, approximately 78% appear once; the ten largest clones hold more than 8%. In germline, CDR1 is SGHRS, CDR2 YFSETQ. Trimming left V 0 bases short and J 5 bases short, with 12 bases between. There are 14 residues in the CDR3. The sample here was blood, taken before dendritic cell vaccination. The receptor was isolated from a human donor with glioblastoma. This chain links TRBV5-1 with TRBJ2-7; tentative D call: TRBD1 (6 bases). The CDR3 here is CASSLEQGPNEQYF. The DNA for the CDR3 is TGCGCCAGCAGCTTGGAGCAGGGGCCAAACGAGCAGTACTTC.